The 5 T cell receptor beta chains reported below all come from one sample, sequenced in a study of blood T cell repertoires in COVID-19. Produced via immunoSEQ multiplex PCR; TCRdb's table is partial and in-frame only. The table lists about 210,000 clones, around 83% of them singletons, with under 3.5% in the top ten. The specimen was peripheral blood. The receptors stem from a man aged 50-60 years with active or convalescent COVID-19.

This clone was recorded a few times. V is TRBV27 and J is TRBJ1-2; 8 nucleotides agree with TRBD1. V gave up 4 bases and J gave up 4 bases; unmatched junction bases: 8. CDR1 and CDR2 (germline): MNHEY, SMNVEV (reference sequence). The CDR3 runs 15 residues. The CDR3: CASSYRGEIPYGYTF. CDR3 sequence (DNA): TGTGCCAGCAGTTACAGGGGGGAAATCCCCTATGGCTACACCTTC.

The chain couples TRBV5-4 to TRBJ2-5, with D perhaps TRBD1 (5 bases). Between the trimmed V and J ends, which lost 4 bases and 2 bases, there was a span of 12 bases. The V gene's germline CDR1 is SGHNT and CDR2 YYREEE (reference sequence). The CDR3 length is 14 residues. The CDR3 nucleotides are TGTGCCAGCAGCGATGACAGTGTACAAGAGACCCAGTACTTC. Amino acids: CASSDDSVQETQYF.

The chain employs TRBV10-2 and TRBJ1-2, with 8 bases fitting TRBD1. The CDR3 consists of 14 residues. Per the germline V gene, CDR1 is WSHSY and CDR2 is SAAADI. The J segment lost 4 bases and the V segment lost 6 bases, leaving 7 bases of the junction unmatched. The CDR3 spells CASSLTTGGYGYTF. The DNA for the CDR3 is TGCGCCAGCAGCCTTACAACAGGGGGCTATGGCTACACCTTC.

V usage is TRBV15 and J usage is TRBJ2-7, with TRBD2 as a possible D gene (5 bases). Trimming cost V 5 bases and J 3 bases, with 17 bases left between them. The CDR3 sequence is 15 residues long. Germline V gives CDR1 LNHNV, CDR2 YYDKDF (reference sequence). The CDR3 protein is CATSPSISGGYEQYF. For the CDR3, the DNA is TGTGCCACCAGCCCGAGCATAAGCGGCGGCTACGAGCAGTACTTC.

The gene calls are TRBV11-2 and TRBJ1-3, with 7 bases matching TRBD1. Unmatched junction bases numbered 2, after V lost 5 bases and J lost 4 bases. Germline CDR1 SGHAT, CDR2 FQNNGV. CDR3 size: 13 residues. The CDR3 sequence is CASSQDRGNTIYF. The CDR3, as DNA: TGTGCCAGCAGCCAGGACAGGGGAAACACCATATATTTT.